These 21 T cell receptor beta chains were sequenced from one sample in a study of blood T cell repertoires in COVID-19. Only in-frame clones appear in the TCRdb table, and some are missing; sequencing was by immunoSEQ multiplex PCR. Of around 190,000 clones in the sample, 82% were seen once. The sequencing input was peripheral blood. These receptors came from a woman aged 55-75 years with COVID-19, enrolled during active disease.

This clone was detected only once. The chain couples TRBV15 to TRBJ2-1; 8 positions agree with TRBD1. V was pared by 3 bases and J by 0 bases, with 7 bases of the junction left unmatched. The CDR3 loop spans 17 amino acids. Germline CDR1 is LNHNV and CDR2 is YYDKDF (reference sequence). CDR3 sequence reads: CATSSDTGQGSYNEQFF. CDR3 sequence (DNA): TGTGCCACCAGCAGCGATACCGGACAGGGCTCCTACAATGAGCAGTTCTTC.

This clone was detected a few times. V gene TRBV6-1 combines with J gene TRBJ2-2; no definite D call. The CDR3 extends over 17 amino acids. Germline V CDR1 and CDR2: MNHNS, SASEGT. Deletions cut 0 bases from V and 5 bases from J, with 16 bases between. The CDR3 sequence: CASSEADFPRWTGELFF. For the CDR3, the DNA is TGTGCCAGCAGTGAAGCGGATTTTCCTAGGTGGACCGGGGAGCTGTTTTTT.

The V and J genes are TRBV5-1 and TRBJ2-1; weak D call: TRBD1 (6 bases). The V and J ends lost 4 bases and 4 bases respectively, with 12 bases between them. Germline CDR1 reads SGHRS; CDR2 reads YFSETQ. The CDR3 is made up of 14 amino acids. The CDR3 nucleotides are TGCGCCAGCAGCGGGACACAAATTTACAATGAGCAGTTCTTC. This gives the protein CASSGTQIYNEQFF.

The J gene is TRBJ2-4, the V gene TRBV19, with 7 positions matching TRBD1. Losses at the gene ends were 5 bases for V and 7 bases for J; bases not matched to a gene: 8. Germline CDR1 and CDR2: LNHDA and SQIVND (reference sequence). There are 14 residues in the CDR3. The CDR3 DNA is TGTGCCAGTAGTCCGCGGACAGGTGGGAACATTCAGTACTTC. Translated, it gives CASSPRTGGNIQYF.

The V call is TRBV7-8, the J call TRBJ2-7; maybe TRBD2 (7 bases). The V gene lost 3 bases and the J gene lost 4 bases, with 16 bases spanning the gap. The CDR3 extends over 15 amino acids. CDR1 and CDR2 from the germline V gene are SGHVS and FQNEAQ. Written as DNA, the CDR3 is TGTGCCAGCAGCTTTTGGGGGGGGCCCACATACGAGCAGTACGTC. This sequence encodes CASSFWGGPTYEQYV.

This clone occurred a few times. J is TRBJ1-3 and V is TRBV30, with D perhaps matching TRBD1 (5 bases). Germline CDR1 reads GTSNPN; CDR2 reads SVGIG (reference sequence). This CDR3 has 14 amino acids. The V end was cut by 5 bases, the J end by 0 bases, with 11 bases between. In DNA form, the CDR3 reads TGTGCCTGGGGGGACGGAGGCTCTGGAAACACCATATATTTT. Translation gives CAWGDGGSGNTIYF.

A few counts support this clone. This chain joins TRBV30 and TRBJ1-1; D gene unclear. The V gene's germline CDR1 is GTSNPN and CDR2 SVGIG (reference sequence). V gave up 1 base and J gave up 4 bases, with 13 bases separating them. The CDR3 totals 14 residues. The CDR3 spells CAWSEPSRSTEAFF. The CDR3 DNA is TGTGCCTGGAGTGAACCCAGTAGGAGCACTGAAGCTTTCTTT.

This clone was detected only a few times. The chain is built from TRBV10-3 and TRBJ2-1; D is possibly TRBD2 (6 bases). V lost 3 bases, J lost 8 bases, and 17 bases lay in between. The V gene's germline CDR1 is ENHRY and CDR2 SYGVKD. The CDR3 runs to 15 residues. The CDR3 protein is CAISDTGLPVDEQFF. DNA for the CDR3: TGTGCCATCAGTGATACGGGACTCCCGGTTGATGAGCAGTTCTTC.

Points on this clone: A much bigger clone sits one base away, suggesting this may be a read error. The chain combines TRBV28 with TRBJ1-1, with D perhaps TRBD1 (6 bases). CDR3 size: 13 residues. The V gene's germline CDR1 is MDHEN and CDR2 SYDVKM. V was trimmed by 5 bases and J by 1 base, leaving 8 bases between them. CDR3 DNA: TGTGCCAGCAGTACGACAGGGAACACTGAAGCTTTCTTT. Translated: CASSTTGNTEAFF.

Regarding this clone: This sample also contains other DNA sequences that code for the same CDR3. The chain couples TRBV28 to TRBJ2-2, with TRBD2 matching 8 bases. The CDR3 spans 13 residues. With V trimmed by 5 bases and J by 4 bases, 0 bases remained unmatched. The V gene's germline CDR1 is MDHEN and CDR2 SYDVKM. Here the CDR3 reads CASSRGGTGELFF. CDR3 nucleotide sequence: TGTGCCAGCAGTCGGGGGGGCACCGGGGAGCTGTTTTTT.

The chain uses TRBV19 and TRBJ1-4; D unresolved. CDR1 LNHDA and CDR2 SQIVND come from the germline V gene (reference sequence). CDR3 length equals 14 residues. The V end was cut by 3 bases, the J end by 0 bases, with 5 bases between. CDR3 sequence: CASSMSATNEKLFF. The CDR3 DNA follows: TGTGCCAGTAGTATGTCCGCAACTAATGAAAAACTGTTTTTT.

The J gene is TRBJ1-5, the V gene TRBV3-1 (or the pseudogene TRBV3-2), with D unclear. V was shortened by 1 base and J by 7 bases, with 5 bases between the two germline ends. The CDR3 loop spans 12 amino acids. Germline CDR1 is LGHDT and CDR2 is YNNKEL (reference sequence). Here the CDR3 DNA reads TGTGCCAGCAGCCAAGGGGAGCAGCCCCAGCATTTT. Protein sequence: CASSQGEQPQHF.

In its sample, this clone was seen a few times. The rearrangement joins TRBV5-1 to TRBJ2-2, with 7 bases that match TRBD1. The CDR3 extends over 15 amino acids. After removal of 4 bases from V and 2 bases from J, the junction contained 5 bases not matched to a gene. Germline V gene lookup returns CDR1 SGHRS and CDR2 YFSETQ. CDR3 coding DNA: TGCGCCAGCAGCACGGGACAGCTAAACACCGGGGAGCTGTTTTTT. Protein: CASSTGQLNTGELFF.

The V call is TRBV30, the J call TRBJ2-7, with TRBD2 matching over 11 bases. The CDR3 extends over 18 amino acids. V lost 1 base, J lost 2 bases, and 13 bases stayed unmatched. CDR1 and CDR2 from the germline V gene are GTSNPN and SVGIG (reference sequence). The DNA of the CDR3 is TGTGCCTGGAGTGCAGGAGGCACCGGGACTAGCGGTCCCTACGAGCAGTACTTC. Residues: CAWSAGGTGTSGPYEQYF.

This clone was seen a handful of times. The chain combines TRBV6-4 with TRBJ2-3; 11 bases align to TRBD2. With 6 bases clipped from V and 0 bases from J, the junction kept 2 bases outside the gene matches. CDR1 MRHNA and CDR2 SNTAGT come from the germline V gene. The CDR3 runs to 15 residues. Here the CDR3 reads CASSRTSGSTDTQYF. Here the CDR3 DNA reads TGTGCCAGCAGCCGGACTAGCGGGAGCACAGATACGCAGTATTTT.

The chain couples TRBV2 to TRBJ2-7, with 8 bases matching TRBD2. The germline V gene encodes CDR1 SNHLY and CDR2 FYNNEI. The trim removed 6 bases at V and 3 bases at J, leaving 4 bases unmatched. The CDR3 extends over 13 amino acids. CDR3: CASRVSGVYEQYF. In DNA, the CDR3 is TGTGCCAGCAGGGTTAGCGGGGTCTACGAGCAGTACTTC.

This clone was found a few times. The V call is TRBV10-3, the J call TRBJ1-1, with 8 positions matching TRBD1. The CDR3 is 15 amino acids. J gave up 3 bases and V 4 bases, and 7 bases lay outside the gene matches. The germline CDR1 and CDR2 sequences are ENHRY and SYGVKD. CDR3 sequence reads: CAISAPGGIYTEAFF. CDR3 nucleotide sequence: TGTGCCATCAGTGCCCCAGGGGGCATCTACACTGAAGCTTTCTTT.

The CDR3 nucleotides read TGTGCCAGCAGCGCACCACTAGCGGGGCAGCTCGGCGGTGAGCAGTTCTTC. Translating it yields CASSAPLAGQLGGEQFF. The J gene is TRBJ2-1, the V gene TRBV9; TRBD2 agrees at 10 bases. This CDR3 comprises 17 residues. Germline V gene data show CDR1 as SGDLS and CDR2 as YYNGEE. The junction had 15 bases not matched to a gene; V was cut back by 3 bases and J by 9 bases.

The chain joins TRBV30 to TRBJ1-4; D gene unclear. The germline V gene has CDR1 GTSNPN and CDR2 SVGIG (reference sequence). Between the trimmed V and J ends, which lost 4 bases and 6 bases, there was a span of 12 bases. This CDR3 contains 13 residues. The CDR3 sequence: CAWTKGRDEKLFF. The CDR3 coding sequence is TGTGCCTGGACAAAAGGGAGGGATGAAAAACTGTTTTTT.

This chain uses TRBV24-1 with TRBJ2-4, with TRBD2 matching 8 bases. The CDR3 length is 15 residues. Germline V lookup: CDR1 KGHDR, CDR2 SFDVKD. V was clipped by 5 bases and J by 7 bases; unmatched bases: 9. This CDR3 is CATSARAASGNIQYF. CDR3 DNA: TGTGCCACCAGTGCCAGGGCGGCTAGCGGGAACATTCAGTACTTC.

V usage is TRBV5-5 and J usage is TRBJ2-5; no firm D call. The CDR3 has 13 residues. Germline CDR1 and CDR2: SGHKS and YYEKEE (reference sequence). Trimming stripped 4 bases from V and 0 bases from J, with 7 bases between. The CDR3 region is CASSREYQETQYF. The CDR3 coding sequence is TGTGCCAGCAGCCGCGAGTACCAAGAGACCCAGTACTTC.